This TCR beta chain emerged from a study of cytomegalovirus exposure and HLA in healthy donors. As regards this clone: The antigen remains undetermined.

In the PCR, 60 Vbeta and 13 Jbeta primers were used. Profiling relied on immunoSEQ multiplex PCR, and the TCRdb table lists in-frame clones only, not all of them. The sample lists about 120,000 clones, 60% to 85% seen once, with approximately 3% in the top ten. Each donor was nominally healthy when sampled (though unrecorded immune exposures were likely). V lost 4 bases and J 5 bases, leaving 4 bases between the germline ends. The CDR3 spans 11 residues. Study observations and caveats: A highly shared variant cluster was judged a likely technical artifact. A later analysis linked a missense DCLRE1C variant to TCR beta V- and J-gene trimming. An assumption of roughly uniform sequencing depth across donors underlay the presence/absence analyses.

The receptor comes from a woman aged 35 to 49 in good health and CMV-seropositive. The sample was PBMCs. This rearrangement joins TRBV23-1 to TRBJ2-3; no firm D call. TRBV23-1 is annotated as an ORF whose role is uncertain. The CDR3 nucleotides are TGCGCCAGCAGTCCTAGAGATACGCAGTATTTT. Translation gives CASSPRDTQYF.